This T cell receptor beta chain was recorded in a study of T cell repertoires in cytomegalovirus infection. At least ten counts were recorded for this clonotype. TCRdb analysed the reads with MiXCR anew, one entry per CDR3 protein. This table has 100,000 to 150,000 distinct CDR3 sequences, approximately 9.2% appearing once. Germline V gene lookup returns CDR1 DFQATT and CDR2 SNEGSKA (reference sequence). With V trimmed by 1 base and J by 0 bases, 12 bases remained unmatched. The CDR3 contains 17 residues. The clonotype originates from a human donor in good health (CMV status not recorded). Some clones in this sample may be carry-over from other donors' samples. The chain combines TRBV20-1 with TRBJ2-7, with 7 bases lining up with TRBD2. The sequenced sample consisted of PBMCs. The CDR3 region is CSARGEGPGIYSYEQYF. CDR3 sequence (DNA): TGCAGTGCTAGAGGGGAGGGGCCCGGGATCTACTCCTACGAGCAGTACTTC.